The entry below gives a single T cell receptor (beta chain) sequence along with its context. This sample stems from a study of shared clonotypes between healthy human individuals. The method was immunoSEQ multiplex PCR; TCRdb's version includes in-frame clones alone and lacks a portion of them. The profile shows 1.6 million or so clones, around 98.5% of them singletons. The germline gives CDR1 SGDLS, CDR2 YYNGEE. There are 14 residues in the CDR3. V trimming: 3 bases; J trimming: 7 bases; junction bases outside the gene matches: 6. Sequencing was carried out using naive CD4+ T cells sorted from blood. Subset given: CD45RA+ positively selected. The clonotype was recovered from a man aged 25-40 years in good health. This chain joins TRBV9 and TRBJ2-5, with 10 positions matching TRBD1. The CDR3 coding sequence is TGTGCCAGCAGCGGTGCAGGACAGGGGGGGACCCAGTACTTC. Residues: CASSGAGQGGTQYF.